These 9 T cell receptor beta chains originate from one sample sequenced in a study of control samples from healthy donors and cancer patients. TCRdb's copy holds only in-frame clones and misses some; the assay was immunoSEQ multiplex PCR. The sample lists about 94,000 clones, 90% occurring once. Material for sequencing was blood. The receptors stem from a young woman in good health.

This chain connects TRBV6-4 to TRBJ1-6; 9 bases are a match to TRBD1. The CDR3 has 14 amino acids. With V trimmed by 3 bases and J by 10 bases, 4 bases remained unmatched. Germline assignment: CDR1 MRHNA and CDR2 SNTAGT. CDR3 sequence: CASSEGTGTSPLHF. The CDR3 DNA is TGTGCCAGCAGTGAGGGGACAGGGACCTCACCCCTCCACTTT.

The gene calls are TRBV7-6 and TRBJ2-5; D gene uncertain. V gave up 2 bases and J gave up 3 bases, with 1 base separating them. Looked up from germline, CDR1 is SGHVS and CDR2 is FNYEAQ. There are 11 residues in the CDR3. The CDR3 DNA reads TGTGCCAGCAGCTTAAAAGAGACCCAGTACTTC. Protein: CASSLKETQYF.

This rearrangement joins TRBV7-9 to TRBJ2-5, with D uncertain. V lost 2 bases and J lost 5, with 15 bases in between. CDR3 length: 15 amino acids. Germline V CDR1 and CDR2: SEHNR, FQNEAQ (reference sequence). The CDR3 spells CASSLLSQAEETQYF. The CDR3 DNA sequence: TGTGCCAGCAGCTTATTGTCCCAGGCGGAGGAGACCCAGTACTTC.

Here the CDR3 reads CASSPRSETQYF. CDR3 DNA sequence: TGTGCCAGCTCACCACGGTCAGAGACCCAGTACTTC. The gene calls are TRBV18 and TRBJ2-5, with unresolved D. The length of the CDR3 is 12 residues. Germline V gene data show CDR1 as KGHSH and CDR2 as LQKENI. Trimming shortened V by 1 base and J by 4 bases, and 4 bases separated the two germline ends.

DNA for the CDR3: TGTGCCAGCTCACCATCGTCACCAGGGGGGTATGGCTACACCTTC. Encoded protein: CASSPSSPGGYGYTF. V is TRBV18 and J is TRBJ1-2; 7 positions match TRBD1. There are 15 residues in the CDR3. Germline CDR1 is KGHSH and CDR2 is LQKENI. J was trimmed by 5 bases and V by 2 bases; bases with no gene match: 8.

The V call is TRBV18, the J call TRBJ1-5; TRBD1 might be the D (5 bases). CDR1 is KGHSH, CDR2 LQKENI, per germline. Between the trimmed V and J ends, which lost 2 bases and 8 bases, there was a span of 10 bases. The CDR3 loop spans 13 amino acids. The DNA for the CDR3 is TGTGCCAGCTCACCAAATGGGGCTGAGCCCCAGCATTTT. This gives the protein CASSPNGAEPQHF.

The chain uses TRBV7-2 and TRBJ2-2; 11 nucleotides line up with TRBD2. The V gene's germline CDR1 is SGHTA and CDR2 FQGNSA. The CDR3 runs to 14 residues. V lost 7 bases to trimming and J lost 5 bases; unmatched junction nucleotides: 3. DNA of the CDR3: TGTGCCAGCACTCGACTAGCGGGGACCGGGGAGCTGTTTTTT. This codes for CASTRLAGTGELFF.

This clone was seen once. The CDR3 bases are TGTGCCAGCAGTCCTCGAGGGGGGAGTGCATATGGCTACACCTTC. Translated, it gives CASSPRGGSAYGYTF. This sequence joins TRBV6-4 and TRBJ1-2; tentative D call: TRBD1 (6 bases). From germline, CDR1 is MRHNA and CDR2 SNTAGT. V lost 5 bases to trimming and J lost 5 bases, with 18 bases between them. The CDR3 covers 15 residues.

The sample holds one count of this clone. The gene calls are TRBV19 and TRBJ1-2, with D possibly TRBD1 on 6 matching bases. CDR3 length equals 14 residues. Germline CDR1 LNHDA, CDR2 SQIVND (reference sequence). V dropped 7 bases and J dropped 7 bases, with 19 bases sitting between them. CDR3 DNA: TGTGCCAGTAACCCTGAGAGGGGGTCGGGTGGCTACACCTTC. Encoded protein: CASNPERGSGGYTF.